This is a list of T cell receptor beta chains from one sample in a study of blood T cell repertoires in COVID-19. The assay was immunoSEQ multiplex PCR, and TCRdb's table has in-frame clones only and misses some. This sample has 100,000 to 150,000 clones, with around 81% found just once. Sequencing was done on a sample of peripheral blood. Source of these receptors: a woman in her forties or fifties with acute or convalescent COVID-19. CDR3s include the opening cysteine and the closing phenylalanine or tryptophan. A D gene is named only where the DNA matches it firmly. Size values are once, few and many counts, or a class for expanded clones, and some rows have none.

j_call: TRBJ1-1
v_call: TRBV5-1
clone_size: -
d_call: TRBD1
cdr3_aa: CASGTGAVMNTEAFF
cdr3_nt: TGCGCCAGTGGGACAGGGGCTGTCATGAACACTGAAGCTTTCTTT

j_call: TRBJ2-7
v_call: TRBV29-1
clone_size: -
d_call: TRBD1
cdr3_aa: CSGGTGGEDEQYF
cdr3_nt: TGCAGCGGGGGGACAGGGGGCGAAGACGAGCAGTACTTC

j_call: TRBJ2-6
v_call: TRBV15
clone_size: few
d_call: -
cdr3_aa: CATSRSDRGSGANVLTF
cdr3_nt: TGTGCCACCAGCAGGTCGGACAGAGGCTCTGGGGCCAACGTCCTGACTTTC

j_call: TRBJ1-4
v_call: TRBV15
clone_size: -
d_call: -
cdr3_aa: CATSRQGATNEKLFF
cdr3_nt: TGTGCCACCAGCAGACAGGGCGCAACTAATGAAAAACTGTTTTTT

j_call: TRBJ2-1
v_call: TRBV7-9
clone_size: once
d_call: TRBD1
cdr3_aa: CASSFKQGALEQFF
cdr3_nt: TGTGCCAGCAGCTTCAAACAGGGGGCCTTAGAGCAGTTCTTC

j_call: TRBJ2-1
v_call: TRBV2
clone_size: -
d_call: TRBD2
cdr3_aa: CASSDPSGGKTSSYNEQFF
cdr3_nt: TGTGCCAGCAGTGATCCTAGCGGGGGGAAAACGAGCTCCTACAATGAGCAGTTCTTC

j_call: TRBJ1-1
v_call: TRBV19
clone_size: -
d_call: -
cdr3_aa: CASTGDTLDTEAFF
cdr3_nt: TGTGCCAGTACAGGGGACACCTTGGACACTGAAGCTTTCTTT

j_call: TRBJ2-1
v_call: TRBV3-1/TRBV3-2
clone_size: -
d_call: TRBD2
cdr3_aa: CASSLGLAEYNEQFF
cdr3_nt: TGTGCCAGCAGCCTGGGACTAGCGGAGTACAATGAGCAGTTCTTC

j_call: TRBJ1-1
v_call: TRBV2
clone_size: -
d_call: TRBD1
cdr3_aa: CASSEVGRGPDTEAFF
cdr3_nt: TGTGCCAGCAGTGAGGTAGGCAGGGGGCCTGACACTGAAGCTTTCTTT

j_call: TRBJ2-7
v_call: TRBV27
clone_size: -
d_call: TRBD2
cdr3_aa: CASSPVASGYEQYF
cdr3_nt: TGTGCCAGCAGTCCGGTGGCTAGCGGGTACGAGCAGTACTTC

j_call: TRBJ1-2
v_call: TRBV7-9
clone_size: once
d_call: -
cdr3_aa: CASSPVASPYGYTF
cdr3_nt: TGTGCCAGCAGCCCCGTTGCAAGCCCTTATGGCTACACCTTC

j_call: TRBJ2-5
v_call: TRBV19
clone_size: -
d_call: TRBD1
cdr3_aa: CASSRTGQTGTQYF
cdr3_nt: TGTGCCAGTAGCCGGACAGGCCAGACCGGGACCCAGTACTTC

j_call: TRBJ1-5
v_call: TRBV19
clone_size: once
d_call: TRBD1
cdr3_aa: CASRGQSMSNQPQHF
cdr3_nt: TGTGCCAGTAGGGGACAGTCAATGAGCAATCAGCCCCAGCATTTT

j_call: TRBJ1-1
v_call: TRBV6-2/TRBV6-3
clone_size: -
d_call: TRBD1
cdr3_aa: CASSDRTGPRSTEAFF
cdr3_nt: TGTGCCAGCAGTGACCGGACAGGGCCGCGTTCGACTGAAGCTTTCTTT

j_call: TRBJ2-2
v_call: TRBV5-1
clone_size: -
d_call: -
cdr3_aa: CASKPGHTGELFF
cdr3_nt: TGCGCCAGCAAGCCAGGGCATACCGGGGAGCTGTTTTTT

j_call: TRBJ1-1
v_call: TRBV7-9
clone_size: -
d_call: -
cdr3_aa: CASNGYTEAFF
cdr3_nt: TGTGCCAGCAACGGGTACACTGAAGCTTTCTTT

j_call: TRBJ2-7
v_call: TRBV5-1
clone_size: -
d_call: -
cdr3_aa: CASSPSISSYEQYF
cdr3_nt: TGCGCCAGCAGCCCTTCTATAAGCTCCTACGAGCAGTACTTC